This is a list of T cell receptor beta chains from one sample in a study of T cell responses to AZD1222 COVID-19 vaccine. Method: immunoSEQ multiplex PCR; TCRdb's copy keeps in-frame clones and lacks some. The sample lists roughly 160,000 clones; 90% to 95% were seen once. Sequencing used peripheral blood, obtained on day 0 of AZD1222 vaccination. Source of these receptors: an adult in good health. Each CDR3 is given with its conserved first and last residue.

v_gene	j_gene	CDR3aa
TRBV5-1	TRBJ2-1	CASSSVSWTNSYNEQFF
TRBV2	TRBJ2-7	CASRAWDFSYFDF
TRBV27	TRBJ2-5	CASSSPGQGETQYF
TRBV9	TRBJ2-2	CASSVSGTGGDGELFF
TRBV11-2	TRBJ1-1	CASSLEAGALRAFF
TRBV12-3/TRBV12-4	TRBJ2-2	CASRLHGGELFF
TRBV5-4	TRBJ1-2	CASSLADRESGYTF
TRBV23-1	TRBJ1-5	CASPAPQVGTNQPQHF
TRBV27	TRBJ2-1	CASRGVGGAYNEQFF
TRBV4-2	TRBJ2-1	CASSQQDTYNEQFF
TRBV30	TRBJ1-2	CAWSVPGGPYEGYTF
TRBV14	TRBJ2-3	CASSHHAGQGVDTQYF
TRBV6-5	TRBJ2-1	CASSSGLAGINEQFF
TRBV5-1	TRBJ2-1	CASSQVLYNEQFF
TRBV12-3/TRBV12-4	TRBJ2-1	CASRSGLAEQFF
TRBV11-2	TRBJ2-1	CASSRRVRDGYNEQFF
TRBV9	TRBJ2-7	CASSSREDYEQYF